This T cell receptor beta chain was identified in a study of blood T cell repertoires in COVID-19. Study information: COVID-19 samples from acute and convalescent phases originated in the United States, Italy and Spain. Sample material is recorded as cDNA or gDNA derived from T cells, B-cell-depleted T cells, or PBMCs.

In the authors' methods: Amplification of reference gene primers provided the estimated nucleated cell counts. Clones were read by immunoSEQ multiplex PCR, and TCRdb kept only the in-frame ones, dropping some. That table is the source of V, J and clone size, and D and trimming were worked out from the DNA. The sample includes a few hundred thousand clones, 86% of them seen just once. This clone turned up a few times. The TCR sequence derives from a young woman with active or convalescent COVID-19. Material: peripheral blood.

The CDR3 nucleotides read TGTGCCTGGAGTGTAAACTCAGGTTATAGCAATCAGCCCCAGCATTTT. Amino acid sequence: CAWSVNSGYSNQPQHF. The chain has TRBV30 and TRBJ1-5; D gene uncertain. This CDR3 is 16 amino acids long. Trimming removed 0 bases at V and 0 bases at J, with 12 bases between. The germline V gene has CDR1 GTSNPN and CDR2 SVGIG (reference sequence).